Listed below are T cell receptor beta chains from one sample, sequenced in a study of T cell responses to AZD1222 COVID-19 vaccine. The repertoire was sequenced with immunoSEQ multiplex PCR; TCRdb's copy has only in-frame clones and lacks some. This sample has about 160,000 clones, with 92% found just once. This specimen consisted of peripheral blood, obtained 28 days after the second AZD1222 dose. These receptor sequences come from an adult who received the AZD1222 COVID-19 vaccine. The CDR3 runs from the conserved cysteine through the conserved F or W. A D gene is named only where the DNA matches it firmly. Rows may omit the clone size; those that give it use once, few, many or a size class.

D: -
J: TRBJ1-6
V: TRBV27
size: once
CDR3: CASSLFPGPSPLHF
DNA: TGTGCCAGCAGTTTATTCCCGGGGCCCTCACCCCTCCACTTT

D: -
J: TRBJ1-6
V: TRBV6-5
size: -
CDR3: CASSYGGTGSPLHF
DNA: TGTGCCAGCAGTTACGGGGGAACTGGGTCACCCCTCCACTTT

D: TRBD2
J: TRBJ2-5
V: TRBV5-1
size: -
CDR3: CASSLMGTSSETQYF
DNA: TGCGCCAGCAGCTTGATGGGGACTAGCTCGGAGACCCAGTACTTC

D: TRBD1
J: TRBJ1-2
V: TRBV19
size: -
CDR3: CASRTDRDYGYTF
DNA: TGTGCCAGTAGGACCGACAGGGATTATGGCTACACCTTC

D: -
J: TRBJ1-5
V: TRBV4-2
size: -
CDR3: CASSQDRGSLGNQPQHF
DNA: TGTGCCAGCAGCCAAGATCGGGGGAGCCTCGGGAATCAGCCCCAGCATTTT

D: -
J: TRBJ1-2
V: TRBV9
size: -
CDR3: CASSAQLRESGYTF
DNA: TGTGCCAGCAGCGCTCAGTTAAGGGAGTCTGGCTACACCTTC

D: -
J: TRBJ1-2
V: TRBV27
size: -
CDR3: CASSFLGRGGYTF
DNA: TGTGCCAGCAGTTTTTTGGGGAGAGGAGGCTACACCTTC

D: TRBD1
J: TRBJ1-4
V: TRBV6-1
size: -
CDR3: CASSEGRPGQGGEELFF
DNA: TGTGCCAGCAGTGAAGGGAGACCGGGACAGGGGGGGGAGGAACTGTTTTTT

D: TRBD1
J: TRBJ1-5
V: TRBV28
size: -
CDR3: CASSSGTGRDQPQHF
DNA: TGTGCCAGCAGTTCCGGGACAGGGCGAGATCAGCCCCAGCATTTT

D: -
J: TRBJ1-2
V: TRBV6-1
size: -
CDR3: CASSEFHNRVSVRGYTF
DNA: TGTGCCAGCAGTGAATTTCATAACAGGGTTTCGGTGCGCGGCTACACCTTC

D: -
J: TRBJ2-2
V: TRBV30
size: once
CDR3: CAWRGTVAGELFF
DNA: TGTGCCTGGAGGGGAACAGTGGCCGGGGAGCTGTTTTTT

D: -
J: TRBJ1-2
V: TRBV2
size: -
CDR3: CASSVRENYGYTF
DNA: TGTGCCAGCAGTGTTAGGGAGAACTATGGCTACACCTTC

D: -
J: TRBJ1-4
V: TRBV4-1
size: -
CDR3: CASSQLQGIANEKLFF
DNA: TGCGCCAGCAGCCAACTTCAGGGAATAGCTAATGAAAAACTGTTTTTT

D: -
J: TRBJ1-2
V: TRBV18
size: -
CDR3: CASSLTGNYGYTF
DNA: TGTGCCAGCTCACTCACAGGGAACTATGGCTACACCTTC

D: -
J: TRBJ2-5
V: TRBV19
size: few
CDR3: CASSIEVSVTRETQYF
DNA: TGTGCCAGTAGTATCGAGGTCAGTGTGACCCGGGAGACCCAGTACTTC

D: -
J: TRBJ2-7
V: TRBV10-3
size: -
CDR3: CAISESIDSYKQYF
DNA: TGTGCCATCAGTGAGTCGATTGACAGTTACAAGCAGTACTTC

D: TRBD1
J: TRBJ1-1
V: TRBV19
size: -
CDR3: CASSIPGQDRGEAFF
DNA: TGTGCCAGTAGTATACCGGGACAGGACCGAGGTGAAGCTTTCTTT

D: -
J: TRBJ1-1
V: TRBV19
size: few
CDR3: CATGGATEAFF
DNA: TGTGCCACAGGAGGGGCCACTGAAGCTTTCTTT

D: -
J: TRBJ2-2
V: TRBV4-1
size: -
CDR3: CASSPRGGELFF
DNA: TGCGCCAGCAGCCCCAGGGGTGGGGAGCTGTTTTTT

D: -
J: TRBJ1-6
V: TRBV27
size: -
CDR3: CASSFGSSFSPLHF
DNA: TGTGCCAGCAGTTTTGGAAGCAGCTTTTCACCCCTCCACTTT

D: -
J: TRBJ1-1
V: TRBV7-8
size: -
CDR3: CASSLVPEGMNTEAFF
DNA: TGTGCCAGCAGCTTAGTACCGGAGGGGATGAACACTGAAGCTTTCTTT

D: -
J: TRBJ1-5
V: TRBV9
size: -
CDR3: CASSPGRNQPQHF
DNA: TGTGCCAGCAGCCCGGGGAGAAATCAGCCCCAGCATTTT

D: TRBD1
J: TRBJ2-7
V: TRBV28
size: -
CDR3: CASRSGGFSYEQYF
DNA: TGTGCCAGCAGATCAGGGGGCTTCTCCTACGAGCAGTACTTC

D: TRBD1
J: TRBJ1-2
V: TRBV27
size: -
CDR3: CASSSDRGNYGYTF
DNA: TGTGCCAGCAGTTCTGACAGGGGGAACTATGGCTACACCTTC

D: TRBD1
J: TRBJ1-2
V: TRBV6-5
size: once
CDR3: CASSPYGTGGNGYTF
DNA: TGTGCCAGCAGCCCCTACGGGACAGGGGGCAACGGCTACACCTTC

D: TRBD1
J: TRBJ1-2
V: TRBV5-5
size: -
CDR3: CASTPGTGLYGYTF
DNA: TGTGCCAGCACCCCCGGGACAGGGCTATATGGCTACACCTTC

D: -
J: TRBJ2-5
V: TRBV7-2
size: -
CDR3: CASRFHLALGGETQYF
DNA: TGTGCCAGCAGATTTCACCTAGCACTCGGCGGAGAGACCCAGTACTTC

D: -
J: TRBJ1-2
V: TRBV5-1
size: -
CDR3: CASSLAWTVRDGYTF
DNA: TGCGCCAGCAGCTTGGCCTGGACAGTTCGGGATGGCTACACCTTC

D: -
J: TRBJ1-4
V: TRBV30
size: -
CDR3: CAWSTGINEKLFF
DNA: TGTGCCTGGTCGACAGGAATTAATGAAAAACTGTTTTTT

D: -
J: TRBJ1-5
V: TRBV27
size: few
CDR3: CASSLGVSNQPQHF
DNA: TGTGCCAGCAGTTTGGGCGTTAGCAATCAGCCCCAGCATTTT

D: -
J: TRBJ1-3
V: TRBV3-1/TRBV3-2
size: once
CDR3: CASSQGWGLSGNTIYF
DNA: TGTGCCAGCAGCCAGGGGTGGGGCCTCTCTGGAAACACCATATATTTT

D: TRBD1
J: TRBJ1-2
V: TRBV13
size: -
CDR3: CASSLQGDGYTF
DNA: TGTGCCAGCAGCCTCCAGGGGGATGGCTACACCTTC

D: -
J: TRBJ1-2
V: TRBV7-2
size: -
CDR3: CASSTKAIGNYGYTF
DNA: TGTGCCAGCAGCACCAAGGCAATCGGTAACTATGGCTACACCTTC

D: -
J: TRBJ2-1
V: TRBV19
size: few
CDR3: CASSILGMSSYNEQFF
DNA: TGTGCCAGTAGTATTCTCGGGATGAGCTCCTACAATGAGCAGTTCTTC

D: -
J: TRBJ1-2
V: TRBV5-1
size: -
CDR3: CASSLSQGTYGYTF
DNA: TGCGCCAGCAGCTTGTCGCAGGGAACCTATGGCTACACCTTC

D: -
J: TRBJ1-4
V: TRBV30
size: -
CDR3: CAWSVRGFNEKLFF
DNA: TGTGCCTGGAGTGTAAGGGGGTTTAATGAAAAACTGTTTTTT

D: TRBD1
J: TRBJ1-1
V: TRBV5-6
size: -
CDR3: CASSWRQGSQAFF
DNA: TGTGCCAGCAGCTGGAGACAGGGCTCTCAAGCTTTCTTT

D: -
J: TRBJ2-3
V: TRBV10-3
size: -
CDR3: CAISDPRSTDTQYF
DNA: TGTGCCATCAGTGACCCCCGGAGCACAGATACGCAGTATTTT

D: -
J: TRBJ2-2
V: TRBV5-6
size: -
CDR3: CASSLTFGELFF
DNA: TGTGCCAGCAGCTTGACATTCGGGGAGCTGTTTTTT

D: TRBD2
J: TRBJ2-5
V: TRBV27
size: -
CDR3: CASNPSGLAGGTQYF
DNA: TGTGCCAGCAACCCCTCGGGACTAGCGGGGGGGACCCAGTACTTC

D: -
J: TRBJ1-2
V: TRBV19
size: -
CDR3: CASTFETASYGYTF
DNA: TGTGCCAGTACCTTCGAGACAGCGAGCTATGGCTACACCTTC

D: -
J: TRBJ1-2
V: TRBV6-6
size: once
CDR3: CASSYSPGSYGYTF
DNA: TGTGCCAGCAGTTACTCACCGGGAAGCTATGGCTACACCTTC

D: -
J: TRBJ1-2
V: TRBV29-1
size: -
CDR3: CSVPYLTAGYTF
DNA: TGCAGCGTTCCCTATCTGACTGCTGGCTACACCTTC

D: TRBD1
J: TRBJ2-6
V: TRBV4-1
size: -
CDR3: CASSPLQGGANVLTF
DNA: TGCGCCAGCAGCCCCTTACAGGGGGGGGCCAACGTCCTGACTTTC

D: -
J: TRBJ2-2
V: TRBV27
size: -
CDR3: CASSATLGRSTNSSTGELFF
DNA: TGTGCCAGCAGTGCCACCCTAGGCAGGAGTACCAATTCGAGCACCGGGGAGCTGTTTTTT

D: TRBD1
J: TRBJ1-2
V: TRBV6-5
size: -
CDR3: CASRPRDSYGYTF
DNA: TGTGCCAGCAGACCCAGGGACAGCTATGGCTACACCTTC

D: -
J: TRBJ2-1
V: TRBV7-6
size: -
CDR3: CASSIYTGTYNEQFF
DNA: TGTGCCAGCAGCATTTATACAGGGACCTACAATGAGCAGTTCTTC

D: TRBD1
J: TRBJ1-1
V: TRBV6-5
size: -
CDR3: CASSTTGARTEAFF
DNA: TGTGCCAGCAGTACGACAGGGGCGAGGACTGAAGCTTTCTTT

D: -
J: TRBJ1-1
V: TRBV5-6
size: few
CDR3: CASSDGGTVVAEAFF
DNA: TGTGCCAGCAGCGACGGCGGGACGGTCGTTGCAGAAGCTTTCTTT

D: -
J: TRBJ1-6
V: TRBV6-6
size: few
CDR3: CASSEGRGSPLHF
DNA: TGTGCCAGCAGCGAGGGGCGGGGTTCACCCCTCCACTTT

D: -
J: TRBJ2-1
V: TRBV10-3
size: -
CDR3: CAISGAGRSRGNEQFF
DNA: TGTGCCATCAGTGGTGCAGGGAGAAGTCGGGGCAATGAGCAGTTCTTC

D: TRBD1
J: TRBJ2-7
V: TRBV7-9
size: -
CDR3: CASSLAGQPRYEQYF
DNA: TGTGCCAGCAGCTTAGCGGGACAGCCGCGCTACGAGCAGTACTTC

D: -
J: TRBJ1-2
V: TRBV18
size: few
CDR3: CASSPRAGSAYGYTF
DNA: TGTGCCAGCTCACCACGGGCAGGCTCTGCCTATGGCTACACCTTC

D: TRBD2
J: TRBJ2-3
V: TRBV6-6
size: -
CDR3: CASSQTSGGGATDTQYF
DNA: TGTGCCAGCAGTCAGACTAGCGGGGGGGGAGCCACAGATACGCAGTATTTT

D: -
J: TRBJ2-2
V: TRBV27
size: -
CDR3: CASSFTQAGELFF
DNA: TGTGCCAGCAGTTTCACACAGGCCGGGGAGCTGTTTTTT

D: TRBD1
J: TRBJ2-1
V: TRBV19
size: -
CDR3: CASTTGTVNYNEQFF
DNA: TGTGCCAGCACTACCGGGACAGTTAACTACAATGAGCAGTTCTTC

D: -
J: TRBJ2-3
V: TRBV3-1/TRBV3-2
size: -
CDR3: CASSQPTDTQYF
DNA: TGTGCCAGCAGCCAACCTACAGATACGCAGTATTTT